This T cell receptor beta chain was observed in a study of Graves' ophthalmopathy and Graves' hyperthyroidism. Background on the study: Before any treatment, peripheral blood was taken at the initial diagnosis.

If patients had other autoimmune diseases, uncontrolled infections, pregnancy or lactation, they were excluded. An approximately 10 ml volume of fresh peripheral blood provided the PBMCs. About this clonotype itself: Antigen unknown.

RNA transcripts served as template for amplifying TCR beta CDR3 sequences. The authors performed first-round RT-PCR with HTBI primers and then a second-round multiplex PCR. Via MiXCR, TCRdb re-called the multiplex PCR reads, giving one row per CDR3 protein. The repertoire has over 500,000 distinct CDR3 sequences, about 20% of them found once; the top ten carry about 6.6%. Study outcomes and limitations: Clonotypes were expanded in thyroid at above 0.001 frequency, and most also appeared in blood.

This sequence was found in a woman between 18 and 29 years old with stable Graves' hyperthyroidism. Some clones in this sample may be carry-over from other donors' samples. What was sequenced was peripheral blood.

CDR3 region: CASRETGSNTEAFF. The CDR3 coding sequence is TGTGCCAGCAGGGAAACAGGATCCAACACTGAAGCTTTCTTT. The rearrangement links TRBV6-1 to TRBJ1-1, with D perhaps TRBD1 (5 bases). Germline values: CDR1 MNHNS, CDR2 SASEGT. Trimming stripped 6 bases from V and 2 bases from J, with 13 bases between. This CDR3 is built from 14 residues.